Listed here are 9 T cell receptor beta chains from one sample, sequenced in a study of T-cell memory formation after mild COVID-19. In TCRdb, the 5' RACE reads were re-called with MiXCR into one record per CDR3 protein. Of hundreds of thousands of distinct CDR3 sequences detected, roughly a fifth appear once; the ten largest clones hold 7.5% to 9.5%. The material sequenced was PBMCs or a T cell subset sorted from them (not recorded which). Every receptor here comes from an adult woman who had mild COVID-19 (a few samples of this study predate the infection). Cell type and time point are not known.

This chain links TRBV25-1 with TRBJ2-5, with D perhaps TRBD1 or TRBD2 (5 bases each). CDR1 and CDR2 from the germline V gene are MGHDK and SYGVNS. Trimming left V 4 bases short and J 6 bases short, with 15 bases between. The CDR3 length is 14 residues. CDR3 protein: CASSARGNGKTQYF. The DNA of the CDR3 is TGTGCCAGCAGTGCGAGGGGAAACGGGAAGACCCAGTACTTC.

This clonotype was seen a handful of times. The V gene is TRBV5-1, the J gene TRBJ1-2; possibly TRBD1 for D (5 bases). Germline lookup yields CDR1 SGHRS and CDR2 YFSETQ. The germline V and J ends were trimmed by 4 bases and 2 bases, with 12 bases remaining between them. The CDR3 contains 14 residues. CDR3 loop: CASSPDNQNYGYTF. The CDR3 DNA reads TGCGCCAGCAGCCCGGACAACCAAAACTATGGCTACACCTTC.

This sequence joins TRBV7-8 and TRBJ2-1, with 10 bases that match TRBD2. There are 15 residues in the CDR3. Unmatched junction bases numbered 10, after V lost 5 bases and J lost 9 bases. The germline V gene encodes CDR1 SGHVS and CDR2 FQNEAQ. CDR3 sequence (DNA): TGTGCCAGCAGCAGAGCGGGAGGGCCTTTCGTTGAGCAGTTCTTC. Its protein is CASSRAGGPFVEQFF.

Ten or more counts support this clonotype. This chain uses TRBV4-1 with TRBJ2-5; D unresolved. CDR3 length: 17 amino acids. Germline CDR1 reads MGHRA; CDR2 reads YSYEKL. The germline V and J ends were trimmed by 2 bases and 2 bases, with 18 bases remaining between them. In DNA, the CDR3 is TGCGCCAGCAGCCAATCCGGAAGCGCGACGTTACAAGAGACCCAGTACTTC. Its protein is CASSQSGSATLQETQYF.

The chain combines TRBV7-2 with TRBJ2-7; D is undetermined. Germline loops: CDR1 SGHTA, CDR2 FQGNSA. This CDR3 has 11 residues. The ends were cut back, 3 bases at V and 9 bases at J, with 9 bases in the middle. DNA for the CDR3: TGTGCCAGCAGCTTGGGGTTAGGGCAGTACTTC. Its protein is CASSLGLGQYF.

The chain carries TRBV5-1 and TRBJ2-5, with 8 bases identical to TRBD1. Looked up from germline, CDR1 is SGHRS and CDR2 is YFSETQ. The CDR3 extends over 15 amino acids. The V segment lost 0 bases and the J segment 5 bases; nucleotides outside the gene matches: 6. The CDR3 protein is CASSLEVRGHETQYF. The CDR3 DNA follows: TGCGCCAGCAGCTTGGAGGTCAGGGGGCACGAGACCCAGTACTTC. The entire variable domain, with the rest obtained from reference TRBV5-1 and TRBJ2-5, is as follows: KAGVTQTPRYLIKTRGQQVTLSCSPISGHRSVSWYQQTPGQGLQFLFEYFSETQRNKGNFPGRFSGRQFSNSRSEMNVSTLELGDSALYLCASSLEVRGHETQYFGPGTRLLVL.

In DNA, the CDR3 is TGCAGTGCTAGTTCACCGGGACAGGGGACCTATAGCAATCAGCCCCAGCATTTT. The encoded protein is CSASSPGQGTYSNQPQHF. The rearrangement links TRBV20-1 to TRBJ1-5; 10 bases are a match to TRBD1. The CDR3 is 18 residues long. Germline V gene data show CDR1 as DFQATT and CDR2 as SNEGSKA (reference sequence). Trimming took 3 bases from V and 0 from J; bases not matched to a gene: 11.

The CDR3 sequence is CASSLEQAGGPTDTQYF. CDR3 nucleotide sequence: TGCGCCAGCAGCTTGGAACAAGCGGGGGGGCCGACAGATACGCAGTATTTT. This chain links TRBV5-1 with TRBJ2-3; TRBD2 matches 10 bases. This CDR3 has 17 residues. Germline CDR1 reads SGHRS; CDR2 reads YFSETQ. The junction had 7 bases not matched to a gene; V was cut back by 0 bases and J by 3 bases.

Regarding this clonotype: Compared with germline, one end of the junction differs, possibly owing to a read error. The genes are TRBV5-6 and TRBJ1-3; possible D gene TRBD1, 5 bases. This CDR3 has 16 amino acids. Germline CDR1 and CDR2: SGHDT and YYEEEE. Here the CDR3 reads CASSLGAGNSGNTMYF. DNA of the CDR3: TGTGCCAGCAGCTTGGGAGCAGGGAATTCTGGAAACACCATGTATTTT.